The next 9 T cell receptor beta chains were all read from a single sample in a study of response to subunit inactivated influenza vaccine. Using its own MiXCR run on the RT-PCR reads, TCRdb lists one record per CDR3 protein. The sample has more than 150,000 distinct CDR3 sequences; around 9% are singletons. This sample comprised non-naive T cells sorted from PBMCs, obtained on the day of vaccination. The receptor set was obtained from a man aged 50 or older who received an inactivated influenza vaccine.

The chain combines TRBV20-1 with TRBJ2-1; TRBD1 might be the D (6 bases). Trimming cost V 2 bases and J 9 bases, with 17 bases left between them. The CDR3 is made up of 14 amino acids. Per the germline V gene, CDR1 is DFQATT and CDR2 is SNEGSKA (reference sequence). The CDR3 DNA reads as TGCAGTGCTAGAAAAGGGTATAGGGGGAGTGAGCAGTTCTTC. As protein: CSARKGYRGSEQFF.

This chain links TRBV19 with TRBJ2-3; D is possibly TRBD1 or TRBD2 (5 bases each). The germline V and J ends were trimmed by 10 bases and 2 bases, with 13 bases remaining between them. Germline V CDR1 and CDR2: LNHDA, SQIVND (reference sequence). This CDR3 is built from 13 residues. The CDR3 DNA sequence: TGTGCCACCCGGGACCGATTCACAGATACGCAGTATTTT. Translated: CATRDRFTDTQYF.

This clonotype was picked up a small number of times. CDR3 residues: CASSWGGVRDTQYF. CDR3 sequence (DNA): TGTGCCAGCAGTTGGGGGGGGGTTAGAGATACGCAGTATTTT. This chain joins TRBV28 and TRBJ2-3, with 7 bases that match TRBD2. The trim removed 4 bases at V and 5 bases at J, leaving 6 bases unmatched. In germline, CDR1 is MDHEN, CDR2 SYDVKM. The CDR3 is made up of 14 amino acids.

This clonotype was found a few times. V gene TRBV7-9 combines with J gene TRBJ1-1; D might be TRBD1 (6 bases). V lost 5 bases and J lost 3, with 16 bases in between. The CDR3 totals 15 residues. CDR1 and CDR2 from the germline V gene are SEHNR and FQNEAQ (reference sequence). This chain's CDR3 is CASSVKDSFYTEAFF. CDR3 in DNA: TGTGCCAGCAGCGTAAAGGACAGTTTTTACACTGAAGCTTTCTTT.

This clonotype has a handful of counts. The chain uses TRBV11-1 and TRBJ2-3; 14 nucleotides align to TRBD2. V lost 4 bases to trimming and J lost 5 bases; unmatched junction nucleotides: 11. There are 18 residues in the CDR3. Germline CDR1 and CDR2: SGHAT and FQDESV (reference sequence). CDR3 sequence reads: CASSWTSGRSVVRDTQYF. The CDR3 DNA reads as TGTGCCAGCAGCTGGACTAGCGGGAGGTCCGTTGTGCGAGATACGCAGTATTTT.

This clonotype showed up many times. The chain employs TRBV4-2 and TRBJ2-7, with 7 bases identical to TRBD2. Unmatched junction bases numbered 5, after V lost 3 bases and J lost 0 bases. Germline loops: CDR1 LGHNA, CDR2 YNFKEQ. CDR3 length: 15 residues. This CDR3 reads CASSQGGTNSYEQYF. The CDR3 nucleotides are TGTGCCAGCAGCCAGGGCGGGACTAACTCCTACGAGCAGTACTTC.

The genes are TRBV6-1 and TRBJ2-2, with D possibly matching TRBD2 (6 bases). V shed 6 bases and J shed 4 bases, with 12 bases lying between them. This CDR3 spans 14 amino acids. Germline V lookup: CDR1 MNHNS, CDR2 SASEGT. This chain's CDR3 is CASSSGRSTGELFF. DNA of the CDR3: TGTGCCAGCAGCAGCGGGCGGTCCACCGGGGAGCTGTTTTTT.

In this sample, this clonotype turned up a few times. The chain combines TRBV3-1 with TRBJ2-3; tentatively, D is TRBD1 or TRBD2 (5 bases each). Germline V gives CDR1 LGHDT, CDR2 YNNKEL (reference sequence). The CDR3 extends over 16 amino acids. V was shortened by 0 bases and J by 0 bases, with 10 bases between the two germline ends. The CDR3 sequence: CASSQDSGPSTDTQYF. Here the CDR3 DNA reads TGTGCCAGCAGCCAAGACTCGGGACCAAGCACAGATACGCAGTATTTT.

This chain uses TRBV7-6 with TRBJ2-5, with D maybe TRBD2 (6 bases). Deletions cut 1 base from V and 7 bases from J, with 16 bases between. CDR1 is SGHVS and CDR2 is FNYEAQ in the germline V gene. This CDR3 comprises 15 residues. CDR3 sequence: CASSLGPTSTGTQYF. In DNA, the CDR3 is TGTGCCAGCAGCTTAGGCCCAACTAGCACCGGGACCCAGTACTTC.